The T cell receptor (beta chain) under discussion was sequenced for a study of neoadjuvant anti-PD-1 for oral cavity cancer. Looking at the study overall: Patients without progression got a fourth dose around day 43. Study observations and caveats: Higher pretreatment blood Treg/Th17 ratios correlated with higher pretreatment blood and lower post-treatment tumor TCRbeta clonality. Non-responders to neoadjuvant nivolumab had significantly more clonal PBMC T cells than responders.

This clone was seen a handful of times. The antigen remains unidentified. TCRdb's copy holds only in-frame clones and misses some; the assay was immunoSEQ multiplex PCR. In the table there are more than 13,000 clones, approximately 72% of which are singletons. The V and J ends lost 0 bases and 3 bases, in that order; junction bases with no gene match: 3. Germline V gene sequence: CDR1 SGHNT, CDR2 YYREEE (reference sequence). CDR3 length: 16 amino acids. This sample's time point: after neoadjuvant nivolumab, at surgical resection. Here the sequenced sample was PBMCs, taken after nivolumab (anti-PD-1) treatment. V gene TRBV5-4 combines with J gene TRBJ2-1; 10 nucleotides line up with TRBD2. The sequence came from a person aged 35-80 years with oral cavity squamous cell carcinoma. The CDR3 nucleotides read TGTGCCAGCAGCTTGGCTAGCGGGGGAAACTACAATGAGCAGTTCTTC. Amino acid sequence: CASSLASGGNYNEQFF.